One sample yielded the 17 T cell receptor beta chains listed below, sequenced in a study of cytomegalovirus exposure and HLA in healthy donors. The PCR ran on 60 Vbeta and 13 Jbeta primers. Assay: immunoSEQ multiplex PCR; the TCRdb copy retains only in-frame clones and omits some. There are 150,000 or so clones in the sample, with 1.5% to 2% held by the top ten. Material: PBMCs. These receptor sequences come from a woman aged 45-60 years in good health and CMV-seronegative.

V is TRBV4-2 and J is TRBJ1-3; D perhaps matches TRBD1 (5 bases). The CDR3 spans 20 residues. Germline lookup yields CDR1 LGHNA and CDR2 YNFKEQ. The V gene lost 0 bases and the J gene lost 0 bases, with 21 bases spanning the gap. The CDR3 sequence is CASSQDWVVRGTASGNTIYF. In DNA, the CDR3 is TGTGCCAGCAGCCAAGATTGGGTGGTACGCGGGACGGCCTCTGGAAACACCATATATTTT.

The J gene is TRBJ2-1, the V gene TRBV6-4, with TRBD2 matching over 14 bases. Germline V gene lookup returns CDR1 MRHNA and CDR2 SNTAGT. V lost 4 bases, J lost 7 bases, and 3 bases stayed unmatched. This CDR3 has 15 amino acids. CDR3 DNA: TGTGCCAGCAGTGTTAGACTAGCGGGAGGGAATGAGCAGTTCTTC. Residues: CASSVRLAGGNEQFF.

This rearrangement joins TRBV7-2 to TRBJ1-5; 7 nucleotides line up with TRBD1. The CDR3 loop spans 15 amino acids. CDR1 is SGHTA and CDR2 is FQGNSA in the germline V gene. V shed 5 bases and J 5 bases; nucleotides not matched to a gene: 9. The CDR3: CASSRLQGQDQPQHF. The CDR3 DNA reads as TGTGCCAGCAGCCGTCTACAGGGGCAAGATCAGCCCCAGCATTTT.

This chain uses TRBV10-1 with TRBJ2-1, with 9 bases fitting TRBD2. Germline V gene data show CDR1 as WNHNN and CDR2 as SYGVQD (reference sequence). V was pared by 5 bases and J by 9 bases, with 8 bases of the junction left unmatched. This CDR3 comprises 14 residues. In DNA, the CDR3 is TGCGCCAGCAGTAGGAGACTAGCGGATGGTGAGCAGTTCTTC. Translation: CASSRRLADGEQFF.

The chain carries TRBV27 and TRBJ2-2, with 8 bases matching TRBD1. Germline V lookup: CDR1 MNHEY, CDR2 SMNVEV (reference sequence). V lost 2 bases, J lost 9 bases, and 8 bases stayed unmatched. This CDR3 is 15 amino acids long. CDR3 residues: CASSLDRGIIRELFF. Written as DNA, the CDR3 is TGTGCCAGCAGTTTAGACAGGGGCATCATCAGGGAGCTGTTTTTT.

The rearrangement uses TRBV19 and TRBJ1-1; maybe TRBD1 (5 bases). The CDR3 runs 16 residues. V was trimmed by 5 bases and J by 10 bases, leaving 26 bases between them. Germline assignment: CDR1 LNHDA and CDR2 SQIVND (reference sequence). The CDR3 is CASSPNRPPFPERAFF. The CDR3 DNA follows: TGTGCCAGTAGTCCGAACAGGCCTCCTTTCCCCGAGCGAGCTTTCTTT. Full variable domain (remainder filled in from reference TRBV19 and TRBJ1-1): DGGITQSPKYLFRKEGQNVTLSCEQNLNHDAMYWYRQDPGQGLRLIYYSQIVNDFQKGDIAEGYSVSREKKESFPLTVTSAQKNPTAFYLCASSPNRPPFPERAFFGQGTRLTVV.

The chain links TRBV27 to TRBJ2-7, with 10 bases fitting TRBD2. This CDR3 has 15 amino acids. Germline V gene lookup returns CDR1 MNHEY and CDR2 SMNVEV (reference sequence). J gave up 4 bases and V 6 bases, and 9 bases lay outside the gene matches. The chain's CDR3 is CASRPLAGDRYEQYF. In nucleotides, the CDR3 is TGTGCCAGCAGACCCCTAGCGGGAGATCGGTACGAGCAGTACTTC.

This sequence joins TRBV10-3 and TRBJ1-1; D not resolved. Trimming left V 7 bases short and J 1 base short, with 4 bases between. Germline loops: CDR1 ENHRY, CDR2 SYGVKD. This CDR3 spans 11 amino acids. The CDR3 spells CAIMANTEAFF. As DNA, the CDR3 is TGTGCCATCATGGCGAACACTGAAGCTTTCTTT.

The chain combines TRBV5-8 with TRBJ2-1; TRBD1 matches 7 bases. The CDR3 spans 13 residues. Germline V lookup: CDR1 SGHTS, CDR2 YDEGEE. The V and J ends lost 5 bases and 9 bases, in that order; junction bases with no gene match: 8. The CDR3 DNA sequence: TGTGCCAGCAGTTTGACAGGGTGGAGTGAGCAGTTCTTC. Protein product: CASSLTGWSEQFF.

V usage is TRBV13 and J usage is TRBJ2-5, with D perhaps matching TRBD1 (7 bases). The CDR3 consists of 18 residues. The V and J ends lost 5 bases and 1 base respectively, with 23 bases between them. Per germline, CDR1 PRHDT and CDR2 FYEKMQ (reference sequence). CDR3 amino acids: CASSGRGDRAHLQETQYF. The CDR3 DNA is TGTGCCAGCAGCGGTAGGGGGGACAGAGCTCACCTCCAAGAGACCCAGTACTTC.

The V call is TRBV9, the J call TRBJ2-2; 9 nucleotides match TRBD1. The junction had 10 bases not matched to a gene; V was cut back by 3 bases and J by 4 bases. This CDR3 is built from 17 residues. From germline, CDR1 is SGDLS and CDR2 YYNGEE. CDR3 bases: TGTGCCAGCAGCGAGACCCCGGGACAGGGAATCACCGGGGAGCTGTTTTTT. It yields the protein CASSETPGQGITGELFF.

The CDR3 region is CASDDYRGWVGGYTF. CDR3 in DNA: TGTGCCAGCGATGATTATAGAGGTTGGGTAGGTGGCTACACCTTC. The chain couples TRBV6-6 to TRBJ1-2; no clear D gene. The germline V gene encodes CDR1 MNHNY and CDR2 SVGAGI (reference sequence). The CDR3 spans 15 residues. V lost 8 bases and J lost 7, with 23 bases in between.

The chain is built from TRBV19 and TRBJ1-5, with 7 bases that match TRBD1. Trimming cost V 5 bases and J 0 bases; bases outside gene matches: 4. The CDR3 spans 15 residues. Germline V gene data show CDR1 as LNHDA and CDR2 as SQIVND (reference sequence). In DNA, the CDR3 is TGTGCCAGTAGTGTGACAGGGAATAGCAATCAGCCCCAGCATTTT. Protein product: CASSVTGNSNQPQHF.

This chain links TRBV4-1 with TRBJ1-2; perhaps TRBD1 as D (5 bases). V lost 1 base, J lost 5 bases, and 11 bases lay in between. Germline V gene sequence: CDR1 MGHRA, CDR2 YSYEKL. This CDR3 region has 14 residues. The CDR3 reads CASSQVGAAYGYTF. The CDR3 DNA is TGCGCCAGCAGCCAAGTTGGGGCAGCGTATGGCTACACCTTC.

About this clone itself: One junction end does not reproduce the germline sequence, and a read error may be involved. This chain connects TRBV5-4 to TRBJ2-7; TRBD1 aligns across 8 bases. Germline V lookup: CDR1 SGHNT, CDR2 YYREEE (reference sequence). The CDR3 extends over 14 amino acids. As DNA, the CDR3 is TGTGCCAGCAGATTGGACAGGGCAGTGAAGGGGCAGTACTTC. Translated: CASRLDRAVKGQYF.

The chain carries TRBV10-1 and TRBJ1-1; D not certain. This CDR3 has 15 amino acids. Germline V gene data show CDR1 as WNHNN and CDR2 as SYGVQD (reference sequence). Trimming took off 4 bases at V and 5 bases at J, with 17 bases between the two ends. CDR3 coding DNA: TGCGCCAGCAGTGCCAGAAATTGGGCCGAAACTGAAGCTTTCTTT. Protein sequence: CASSARNWAETEAFF.

The chain links TRBV28 to TRBJ1-4; D is possibly TRBD1 (6 bases). CDR3 length equals 18 residues. V was cut by 6 bases and J by 5 bases, with 25 bases left in between. The germline V gene has CDR1 MDHEN and CDR2 SYDVKM. The CDR3 DNA sequence: TGTGCCAGCAGGTCATACAGGGACCCAACCGTTTTAAATGAAAAACTGTTTTTT. It specifies CASRSYRDPTVLNEKLFF.